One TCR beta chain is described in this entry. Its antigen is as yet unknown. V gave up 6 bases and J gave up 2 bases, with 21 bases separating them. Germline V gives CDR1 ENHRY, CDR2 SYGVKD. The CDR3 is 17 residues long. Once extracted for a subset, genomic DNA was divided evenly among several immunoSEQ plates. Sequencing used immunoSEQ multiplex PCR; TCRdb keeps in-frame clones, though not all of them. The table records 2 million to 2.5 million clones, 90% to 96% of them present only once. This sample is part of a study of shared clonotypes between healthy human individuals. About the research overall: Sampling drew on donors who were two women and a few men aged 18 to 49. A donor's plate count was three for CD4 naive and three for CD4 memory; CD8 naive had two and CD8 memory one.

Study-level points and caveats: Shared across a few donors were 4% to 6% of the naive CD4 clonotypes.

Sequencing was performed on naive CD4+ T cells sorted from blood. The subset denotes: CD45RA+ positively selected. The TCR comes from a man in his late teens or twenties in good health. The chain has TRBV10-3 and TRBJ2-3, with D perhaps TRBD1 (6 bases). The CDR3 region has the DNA TGTGCCATCAGGGGTTTCGACAGGCGACATAACACAGATACGCAGTATTTT. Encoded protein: CAIRGFDRRHNTDTQYF.